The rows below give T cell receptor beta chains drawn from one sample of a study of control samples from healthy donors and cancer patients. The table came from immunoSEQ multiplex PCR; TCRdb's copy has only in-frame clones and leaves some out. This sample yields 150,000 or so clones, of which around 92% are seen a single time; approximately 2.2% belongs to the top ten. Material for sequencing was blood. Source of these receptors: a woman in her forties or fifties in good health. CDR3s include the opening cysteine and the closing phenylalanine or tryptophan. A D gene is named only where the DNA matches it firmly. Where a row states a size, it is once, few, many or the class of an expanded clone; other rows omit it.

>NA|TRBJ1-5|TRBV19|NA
TGTGCCAGTAGTATATATGGCAGACCTAATAGCAATCAGCCCCAGCATTTT
CASSIYGRPNSNQPQHF
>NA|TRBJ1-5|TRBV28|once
TGTGCCAGCAGTTTTTATCTGGAGAGTAATCAGCCCCAGCATTTT
CASSFYLESNQPQHF
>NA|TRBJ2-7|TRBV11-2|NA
TGTGCCAGCAGCTTATCCGGGGCAGCCTCCTACGAGCAGTACTTC
CASSLSGAASYEQYF
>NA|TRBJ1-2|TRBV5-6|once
TGTGCCAGCAGCCGCAAGGGGGGTGACTATGGCTACACCTTC
CASSRKGGDYGYTF
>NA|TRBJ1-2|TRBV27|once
TGTGCCAGCAGTTCAGGACAGTTAGCTAACTATGGCTACACCTTC
CASSSGQLANYGYTF
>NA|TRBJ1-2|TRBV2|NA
TGTGCCAGCAGTGTGAAGAGTAATATTGGGTATGGCTACACCTTC
CASSVKSNIGYGYTF
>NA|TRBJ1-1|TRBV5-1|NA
TGCGCCAGCAGCACGGGGGACCAGATGAACACTGAAGCTTTCTTT
CASSTGDQMNTEAFF
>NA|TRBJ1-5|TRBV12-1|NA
TGTGCCAGCGGGCTGTGGGGGGCTTATCATCAGCCCCAGCATTTT
CASGLWGAYHQPQHF
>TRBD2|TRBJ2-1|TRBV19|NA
TGTGCCAGTAAGCCTAGCGGGAGAGGATTTAACTACTACAATGAGCAGTTCTTC
CASKPSGRGFNYYNEQFF
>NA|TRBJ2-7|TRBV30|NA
TGTGCCTGGGGAGACAACTCCTACGAGCAGTACTTC
CAWGDNSYEQYF
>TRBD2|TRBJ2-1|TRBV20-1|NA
TGCAGTGCTAGTAGCGGGGGGGTCAATGAGCAGTTCTTC
CSASSGGVNEQFF
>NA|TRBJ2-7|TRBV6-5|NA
TGTGCCAGCAGTAACCAACAGGGTTACGAGCAGTACTTC
CASSNQQGYEQYF
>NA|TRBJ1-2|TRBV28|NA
TGTGCCATTCTCCCCGGGCCGGACTATGGCTACACCTTC
CAILPGPDYGYTF
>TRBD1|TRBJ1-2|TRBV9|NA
TGTGCCAGCAGCGTAGGGACAGGGGGCGACTATGGCTACACCTTC
CASSVGTGGDYGYTF
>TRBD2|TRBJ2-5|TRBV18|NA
TGTGCCAGCTCACCATTTGGGACTAGCTTCCAAGAGACCCAGTACTTC
CASSPFGTSFQETQYF
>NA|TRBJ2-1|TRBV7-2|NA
TGTGCCAGCACCCTAAATGCGGGTTCCTCCTACAATGAGCAGTTCTTC
CASTLNAGSSYNEQFF
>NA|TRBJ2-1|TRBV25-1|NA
TGTGCCAGCCAGCTACAGGGTTCCTACAATGAGCAGTTCTTC
CASQLQGSYNEQFF
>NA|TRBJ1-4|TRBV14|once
TGTGCCAGCAGCCAAGAAGGTTGGGGCAGCCGGGAAAAACTGTTTTTT
CASSQEGWGSREKLFF
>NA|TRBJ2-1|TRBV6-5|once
TGTGCCAGCAGACCACGAAGTGTGCCCTACAATGAGCAGTTCTTC
CASRPRSVPYNEQFF
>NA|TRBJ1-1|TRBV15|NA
TGTGCCACCAGCAGAGAGGGGATTATGAACACTGAAGCTTTCTTT
CATSREGIMNTEAFF
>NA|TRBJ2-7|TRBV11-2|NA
TGTGCCAGCAGCCAAGCAGGGACAAACCTAAGGGAGCAGTACTTC
CASSQAGTNLREQYF
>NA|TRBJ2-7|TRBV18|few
TGTGCCAGCTCACCGGCGTCGGGTCGAGACGAGCAGTACTTC
CASSPASGRDEQYF
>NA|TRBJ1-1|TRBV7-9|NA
TGTGCCAGCAGCAGAGGGCCCACTGAAGCTTTCTTT
CASSRGPTEAFF
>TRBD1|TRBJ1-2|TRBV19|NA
TGTGCCAGTCGTAAACAGGGGAGTTATAACTATGGCTACACCTTC
CASRKQGSYNYGYTF
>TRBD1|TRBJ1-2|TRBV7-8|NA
TGTGCCAGCAGCTTAGCAGAGAGGGGGCTTGGCTACACCTTC
CASSLAERGLGYTF
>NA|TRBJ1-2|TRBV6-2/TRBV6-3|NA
TGTGCCAGCAGTTACTCGATTCAGGGTTCTTACGGCTACACCTTC
CASSYSIQGSYGYTF
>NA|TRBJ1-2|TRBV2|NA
TGTGCCAGCATTAAAACCGGGACCAACTATGGCTACACCTTC
CASIKTGTNYGYTF
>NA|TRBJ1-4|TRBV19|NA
TGTGCCAGCACCGGTGGGGGGGCCAAACTGTTTTTT
CASTGGGAKLFF
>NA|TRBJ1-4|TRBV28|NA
TGTGCCAGCAGTCCCGGGGGACGGGGTAATGAAAAACTGTTTTTT
CASSPGGRGNEKLFF
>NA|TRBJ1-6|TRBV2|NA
TGTGCCAGCAGTCCCACGCTCCACTTT
CASSPTLHF
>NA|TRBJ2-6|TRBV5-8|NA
TGTGCCAGCAGCTTGAAGAGTATCTCTGGGGCCAACGTCCTGACTTTC
CASSLKSISGANVLTF
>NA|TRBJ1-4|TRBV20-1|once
TGCAGTGCTAGTGGGGGCCCTAATGAAAAACTGTTTTTT
CSASGGPNEKLFF
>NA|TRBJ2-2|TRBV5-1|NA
TGCGCCAGCAGCTTGGTGCGAACGAACACCGGGGAGCTGTTTTTT
CASSLVRTNTGELFF
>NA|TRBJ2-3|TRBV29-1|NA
TGCAGCGCCGGAACCCAAGATACGCAGTATTTT
CSAGTQDTQYF
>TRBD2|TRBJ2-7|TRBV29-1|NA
TGCAGCGTCGGGACTAGGGGTCTCGAGCAGTACTTC
CSVGTRGLEQYF
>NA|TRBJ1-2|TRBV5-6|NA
TGTGCCAGCAGCTTCAGGGCTACTGGCTACACCTTC
CASSFRATGYTF
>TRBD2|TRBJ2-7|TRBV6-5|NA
TGTGCCAGCAGTCAGGGACTAGCGGGAGGGTGGGAGCAGTACTTC
CASSQGLAGGWEQYF
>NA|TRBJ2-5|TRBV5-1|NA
TGCGCCAGCGGTTTGGAGGCAGGGGAAGAGACCCAGTACTTC
CASGLEAGEETQYF
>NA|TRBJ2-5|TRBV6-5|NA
TGTGCCAGCAGTACAGGGGGGGTCGGAGAGACCCAGTACTTC
CASSTGGVGETQYF
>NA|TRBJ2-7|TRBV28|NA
TGTGCCAGCAGGACCCCCCTAGCCTACGAGCAGTACTTC
CASRTPLAYEQYF
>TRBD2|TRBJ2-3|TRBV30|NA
TGTGCCTGGAGCAAAGGGACTAGCGGGGCTACAGATACGCAGTATTTT
CAWSKGTSGATDTQYF
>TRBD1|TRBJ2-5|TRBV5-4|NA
TGTGCCACCACCTTCGGACAGGGAAGGGAGACCCAGTACTTC
CATTFGQGRETQYF
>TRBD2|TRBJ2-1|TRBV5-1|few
TGCGCCAGCAGCAATACTAGCGGGAGTTCCTACAATGAGCAGTTCTTC
CASSNTSGSSYNEQFF
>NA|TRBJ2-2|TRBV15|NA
TGTGCCACCAGCAGAGGGACAGCTAACACCGGGGAGCTGTTTTTT
CATSRGTANTGELFF
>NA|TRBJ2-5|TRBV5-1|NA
TGCGCCAGCAGCCCAGACCCGAGCTGGGAGACCCAGTACTTC
CASSPDPSWETQYF
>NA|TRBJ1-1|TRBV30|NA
TGTGCCTGGACAGAACAGGGCTACGGTGAAGCTTTCTTT
CAWTEQGYGEAFF
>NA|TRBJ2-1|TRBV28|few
TGTGCCAGCAGTTTTTTTGGAAGCTCCTACAATGAGCAGTTCTTC
CASSFFGSSYNEQFF
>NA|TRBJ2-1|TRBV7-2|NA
TGTGCCAGCAGCTTGTCCTCCAGAGTGTCGGATGAGCAGTTCTTC
CASSLSSRVSDEQFF
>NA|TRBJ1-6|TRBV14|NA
TGTGCCAGCAGCCGGGCCTCGGGGGGCCCGTCACCCCTCCACTTT
CASSRASGGPSPLHF
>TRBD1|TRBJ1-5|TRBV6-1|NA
TGTGCCAGCAGTGTAAGACAGGGAGGAAGCAATCAGCCCCAGCATTTT
CASSVRQGGSNQPQHF
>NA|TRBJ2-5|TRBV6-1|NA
TGTGCCAGCAGTGAGGGCAGGGGGAGGCAAGAGACCCAGTACTTC
CASSEGRGRQETQYF
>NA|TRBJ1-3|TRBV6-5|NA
TGTGCCAGCAGGCGCCCATCTGGAAACACCATATATTTT
CASRRPSGNTIYF
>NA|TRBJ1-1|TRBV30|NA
TGTGCCGCAGTGAAGGGCAAAGGGCTTAACACTGAAGCTTTCTTT
CAAVKGKGLNTEAFF
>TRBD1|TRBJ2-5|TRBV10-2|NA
TGCGCCAGCCCAATAATAGACAGGGGGCAGGAGACCCAGTACTTC
CASPIIDRGQETQYF
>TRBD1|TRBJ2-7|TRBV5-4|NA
TGTGCCAGCAGCTTGACGACGACAGGGGTCGAGCAGTACTTC
CASSLTTTGVEQYF
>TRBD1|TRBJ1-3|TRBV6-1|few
TGTGCCAGCAGTGAAGGGACAGGGAGAGGAAACACCATATATTTT
CASSEGTGRGNTIYF
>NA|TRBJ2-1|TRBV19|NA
TGTGCCAGTAGTTACCCCTCAGGGCCCTACAATGAGCAGTTCTTC
CASSYPSGPYNEQFF
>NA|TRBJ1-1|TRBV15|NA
TGTGCCACCAGCAGAGAGAGGAACACTGAAGCTTTCTTT
CATSRERNTEAFF